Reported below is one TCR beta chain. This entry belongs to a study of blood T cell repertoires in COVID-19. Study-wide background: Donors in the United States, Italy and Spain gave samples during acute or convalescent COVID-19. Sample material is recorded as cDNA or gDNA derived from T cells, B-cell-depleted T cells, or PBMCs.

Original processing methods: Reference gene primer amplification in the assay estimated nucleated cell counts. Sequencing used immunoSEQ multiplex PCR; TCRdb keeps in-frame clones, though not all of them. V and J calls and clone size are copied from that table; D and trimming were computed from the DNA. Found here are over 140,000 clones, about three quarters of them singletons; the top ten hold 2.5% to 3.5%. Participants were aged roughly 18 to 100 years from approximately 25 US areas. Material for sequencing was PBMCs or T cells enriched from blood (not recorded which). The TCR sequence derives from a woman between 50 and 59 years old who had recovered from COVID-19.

This chain's CDR3 is CAWTPGTSHEQFF. In DNA form, the CDR3 reads TGTGCCTGGACGCCCGGGACTAGCCATGAGCAGTTCTTC. The chain has TRBV30 and TRBJ2-1; 9 bases are a match to TRBD2. The germline V gene encodes CDR1 GTSNPN and CDR2 SVGIG (reference sequence). Germline trimming cut 4 bases from V and 8 bases from J; bases unmatched to any gene: 6. This CDR3 has 13 amino acids.